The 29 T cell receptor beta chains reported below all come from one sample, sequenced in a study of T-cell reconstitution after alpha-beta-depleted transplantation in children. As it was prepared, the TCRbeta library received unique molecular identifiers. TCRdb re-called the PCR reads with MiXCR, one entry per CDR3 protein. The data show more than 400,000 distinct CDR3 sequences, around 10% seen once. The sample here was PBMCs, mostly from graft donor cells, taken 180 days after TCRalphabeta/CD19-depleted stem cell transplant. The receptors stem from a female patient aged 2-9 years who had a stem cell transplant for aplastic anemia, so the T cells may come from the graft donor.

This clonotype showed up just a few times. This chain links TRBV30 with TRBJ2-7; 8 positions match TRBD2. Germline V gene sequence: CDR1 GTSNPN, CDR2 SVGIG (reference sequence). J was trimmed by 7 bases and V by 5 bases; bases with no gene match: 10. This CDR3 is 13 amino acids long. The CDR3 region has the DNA TGTGCCTGGCGGGGTGGCGGGAGGAGGGAGCAGTACTTC. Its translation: CAWRGGGRREQYF.

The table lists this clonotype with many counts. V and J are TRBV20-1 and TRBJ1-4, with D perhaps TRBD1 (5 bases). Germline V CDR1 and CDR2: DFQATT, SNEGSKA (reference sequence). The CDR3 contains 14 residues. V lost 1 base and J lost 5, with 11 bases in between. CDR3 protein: CSARATGPNEKLFF. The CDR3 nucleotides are TGCAGTGCTAGAGCCACGGGGCCAAATGAAAAACTGTTTTTT.

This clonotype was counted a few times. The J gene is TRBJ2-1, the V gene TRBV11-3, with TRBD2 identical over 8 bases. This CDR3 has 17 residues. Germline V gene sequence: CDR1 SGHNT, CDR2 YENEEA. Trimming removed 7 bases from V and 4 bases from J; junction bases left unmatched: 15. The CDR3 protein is CASTLLTGTRGYNEQFF. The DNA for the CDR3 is TGTGCCAGCACCTTGCTCACCGGGACTAGGGGTTACAATGAGCAGTTCTTC.

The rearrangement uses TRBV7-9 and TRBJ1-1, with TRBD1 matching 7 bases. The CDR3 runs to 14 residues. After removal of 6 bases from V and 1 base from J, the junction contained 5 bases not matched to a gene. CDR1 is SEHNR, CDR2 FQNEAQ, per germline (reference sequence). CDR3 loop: CASRERQGNTEAFF. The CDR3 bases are TGTGCCAGCAGGGAGAGACAGGGGAACACTGAAGCTTTCTTT.

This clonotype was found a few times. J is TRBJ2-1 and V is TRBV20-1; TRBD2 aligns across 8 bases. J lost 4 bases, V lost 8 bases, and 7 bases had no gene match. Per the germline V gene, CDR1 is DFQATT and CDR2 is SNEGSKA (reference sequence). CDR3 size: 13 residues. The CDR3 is CSTIAGIYNEQFF. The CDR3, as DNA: TGCAGTACCATAGCGGGAATTTACAATGAGCAGTTCTTC.

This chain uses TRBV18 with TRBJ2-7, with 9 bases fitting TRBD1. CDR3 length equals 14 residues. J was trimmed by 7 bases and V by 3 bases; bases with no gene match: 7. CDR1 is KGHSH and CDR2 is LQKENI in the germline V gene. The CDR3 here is CASSPQDRGVEQYV. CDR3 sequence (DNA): TGTGCCAGCTCACCGCAGGACAGGGGTGTGGAGCAGTACGTC.

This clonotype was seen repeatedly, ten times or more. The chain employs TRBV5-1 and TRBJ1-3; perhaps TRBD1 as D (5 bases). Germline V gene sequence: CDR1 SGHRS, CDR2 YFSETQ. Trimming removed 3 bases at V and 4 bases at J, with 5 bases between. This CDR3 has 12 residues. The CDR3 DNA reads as TGCGCCAGCAGCTCAGGGGGAAACACCATATATTTT. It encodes CASSSGGNTIYF.

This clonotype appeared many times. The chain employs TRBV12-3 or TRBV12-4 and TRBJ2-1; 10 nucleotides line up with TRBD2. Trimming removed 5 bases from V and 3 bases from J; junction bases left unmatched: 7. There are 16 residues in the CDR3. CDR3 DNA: TGTGCCAGCAGTATTAGCGGGAGGACTTTCTACAATGAGCAGTTCTTC. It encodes CASSISGRTFYNEQFF.

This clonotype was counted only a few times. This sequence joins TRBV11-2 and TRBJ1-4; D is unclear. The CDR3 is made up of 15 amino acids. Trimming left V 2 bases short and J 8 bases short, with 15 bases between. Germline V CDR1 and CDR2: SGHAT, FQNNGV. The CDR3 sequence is CASSLRPSFLEKLFF. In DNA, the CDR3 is TGTGCCAGCAGCTTACGTCCATCGTTTTTGGAAAAACTGTTTTTT.

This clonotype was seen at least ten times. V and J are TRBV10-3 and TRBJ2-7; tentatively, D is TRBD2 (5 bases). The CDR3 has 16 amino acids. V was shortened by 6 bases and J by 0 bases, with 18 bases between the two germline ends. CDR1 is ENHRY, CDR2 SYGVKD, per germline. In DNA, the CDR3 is TGTGCCATCAGCTCTCCCCTAGCACTGAGCTCCTACGAGCAGTACTTC. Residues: CAISSPLALSSYEQYF.

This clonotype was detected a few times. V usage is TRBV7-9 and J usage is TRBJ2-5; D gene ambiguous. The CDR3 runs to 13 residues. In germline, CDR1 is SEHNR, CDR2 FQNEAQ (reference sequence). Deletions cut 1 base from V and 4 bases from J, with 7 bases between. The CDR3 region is CASSLGPVETQYF. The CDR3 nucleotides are TGTGCCAGCAGCTTAGGTCCAGTAGAGACCCAGTACTTC.

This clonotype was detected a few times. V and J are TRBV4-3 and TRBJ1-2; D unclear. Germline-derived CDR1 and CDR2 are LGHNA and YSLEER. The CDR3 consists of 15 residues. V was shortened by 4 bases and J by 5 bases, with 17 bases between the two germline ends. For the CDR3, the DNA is TGCGCCAGCAGCCTTGGATCCTCATCCCTATATGGCTACACCTTC. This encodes CASSLGSSSLYGYTF.

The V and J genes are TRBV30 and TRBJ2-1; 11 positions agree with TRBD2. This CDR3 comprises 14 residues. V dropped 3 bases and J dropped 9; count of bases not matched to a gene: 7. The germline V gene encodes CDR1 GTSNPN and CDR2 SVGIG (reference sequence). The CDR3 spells CAWRVLAGGGEQFF. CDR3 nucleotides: TGTGCCTGGAGGGTCCTAGCGGGAGGCGGTGAGCAGTTCTTC.

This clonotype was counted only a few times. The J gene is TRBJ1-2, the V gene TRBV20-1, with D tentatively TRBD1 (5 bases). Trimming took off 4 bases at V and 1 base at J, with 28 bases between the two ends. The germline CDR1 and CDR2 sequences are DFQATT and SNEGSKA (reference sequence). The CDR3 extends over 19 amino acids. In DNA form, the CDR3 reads TGCAGTGCTACCGGAAACCGACAGAGTCTAGAGTCCCTTAACTATGGCTACACCTTC. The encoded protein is CSATGNRQSLESLNYGYTF.

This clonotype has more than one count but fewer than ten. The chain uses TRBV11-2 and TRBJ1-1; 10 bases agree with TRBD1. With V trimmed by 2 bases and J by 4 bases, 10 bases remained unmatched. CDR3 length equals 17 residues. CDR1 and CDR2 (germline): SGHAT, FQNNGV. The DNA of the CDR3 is TGTGCCAGCAGCTTAACACTCGACAGGGGGCGAGGCACTGAAGCTTTCTTT. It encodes CASSLTLDRGRGTEAFF.

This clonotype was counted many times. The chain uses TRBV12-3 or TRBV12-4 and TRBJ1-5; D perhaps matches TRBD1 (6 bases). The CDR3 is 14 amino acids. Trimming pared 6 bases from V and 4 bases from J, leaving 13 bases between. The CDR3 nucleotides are TGTGCCAGCAGCAGTAACAGGGCAAATCAGCCCCAGCATTTT. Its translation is CASSSNRANQPQHF.

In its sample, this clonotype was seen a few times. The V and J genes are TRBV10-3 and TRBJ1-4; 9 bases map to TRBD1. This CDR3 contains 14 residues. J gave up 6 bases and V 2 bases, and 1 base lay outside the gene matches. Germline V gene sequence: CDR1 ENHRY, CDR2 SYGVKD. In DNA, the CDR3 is TGTGCCATCAGTGAGGGGGACAGGGATGAAAAACTGTTTTTT. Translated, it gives CAISEGDRDEKLFF.

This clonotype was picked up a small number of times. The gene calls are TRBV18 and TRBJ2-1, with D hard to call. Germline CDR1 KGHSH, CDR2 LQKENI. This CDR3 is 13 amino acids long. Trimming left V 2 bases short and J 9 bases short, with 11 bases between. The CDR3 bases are TGTGCCAGCTCACCAGATAGCTATAGTGAGCAGTTCTTC. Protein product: CASSPDSYSEQFF.

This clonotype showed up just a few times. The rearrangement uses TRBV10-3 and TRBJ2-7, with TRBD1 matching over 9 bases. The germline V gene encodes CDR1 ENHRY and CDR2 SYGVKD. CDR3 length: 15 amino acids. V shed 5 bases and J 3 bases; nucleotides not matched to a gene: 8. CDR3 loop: CAISPRDRVFYEQYF. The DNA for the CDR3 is TGTGCCATCAGTCCCCGGGACAGGGTGTTCTACGAGCAGTACTTC.

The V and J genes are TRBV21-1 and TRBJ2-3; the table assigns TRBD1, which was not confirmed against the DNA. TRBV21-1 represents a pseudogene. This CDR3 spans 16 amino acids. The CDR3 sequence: CASSQAGQGDTDTQYF. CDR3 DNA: TGTGCCAGCAGCCAGGCGGGACAGGGGGACACAGATACGCAGTATTTT.

CDR3 sequence: CSVELAGGPSGNEQFF. The DNA for the CDR3 is TGCAGCGTTGAACTAGCGGGAGGTCCTAGTGGAAATGAGCAGTTCTTC. The chain couples TRBV29-1 to TRBJ2-1; TRBD2 matches 11 bases. CDR3 length: 16 amino acids. CDR1 SQVTM and CDR2 ANQGSEA come from the germline V gene. The ends lost 2 bases at V and 7 bases at J; junction bases unmatched: 10.

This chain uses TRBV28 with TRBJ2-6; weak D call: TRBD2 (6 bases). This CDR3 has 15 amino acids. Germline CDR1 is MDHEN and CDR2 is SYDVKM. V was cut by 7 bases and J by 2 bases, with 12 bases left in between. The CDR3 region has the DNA TGTGCCAGCAATCCCCCGGGAGCTGGGGCCAACGTCCTGACTTTC. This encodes CASNPPGAGANVLTF.

This CDR3 is CASIGDSSGNTIYF. In DNA form, the CDR3 reads TGTGCCAGTATTGGGGACAGCTCCGGAAACACCATATATTTT. This chain links TRBV19 with TRBJ1-3; 7 nucleotides line up with TRBD1. The CDR3 has 14 residues. V lost 7 bases to trimming and J lost 4 bases; unmatched junction nucleotides: 7. Germline V gene lookup returns CDR1 LNHDA and CDR2 SQIVND (reference sequence).

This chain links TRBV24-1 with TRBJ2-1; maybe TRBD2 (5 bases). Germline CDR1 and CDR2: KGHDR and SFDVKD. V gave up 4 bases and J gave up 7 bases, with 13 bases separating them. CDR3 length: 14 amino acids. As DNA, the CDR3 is TGTGCCACCAGTGAAGCGGCTAGTTGGAATGAGCAGTTCTTC. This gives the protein CATSEAASWNEQFF.

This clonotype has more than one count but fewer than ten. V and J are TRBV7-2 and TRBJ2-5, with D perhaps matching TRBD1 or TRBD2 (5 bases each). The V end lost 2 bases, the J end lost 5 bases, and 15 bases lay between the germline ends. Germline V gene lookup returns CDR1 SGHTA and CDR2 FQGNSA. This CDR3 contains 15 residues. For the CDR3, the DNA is TGTGCCAGCAGCTTATCATCAGGGACGAGGGAGACCCAGTACTTC. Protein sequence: CASSLSSGTRETQYF.

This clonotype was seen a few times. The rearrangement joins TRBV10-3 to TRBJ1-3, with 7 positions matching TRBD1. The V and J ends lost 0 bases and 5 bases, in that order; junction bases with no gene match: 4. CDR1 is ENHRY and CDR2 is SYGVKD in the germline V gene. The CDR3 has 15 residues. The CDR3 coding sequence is TGTGCCATCAGTGAGTCGACAGGGCGCAGAAACACCATATATTTT. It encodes CAISESTGRRNTIYF.

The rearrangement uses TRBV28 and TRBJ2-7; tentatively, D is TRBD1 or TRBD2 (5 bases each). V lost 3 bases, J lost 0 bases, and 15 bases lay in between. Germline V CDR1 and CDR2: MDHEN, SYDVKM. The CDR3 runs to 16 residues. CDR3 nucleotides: TGTGCCAGCAGTTTTCCCTGGGACGCCAGCTCCTACGAGCAGTACTTC. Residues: CASSFPWDASSYEQYF.

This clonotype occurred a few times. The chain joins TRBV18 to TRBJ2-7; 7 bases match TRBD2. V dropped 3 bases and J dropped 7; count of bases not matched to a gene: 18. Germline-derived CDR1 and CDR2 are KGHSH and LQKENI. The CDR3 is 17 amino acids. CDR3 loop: CASSPVWLEGGPWEQYV. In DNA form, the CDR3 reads TGTGCCAGCTCACCCGTGTGGTTAGAGGGAGGGCCGTGGGAGCAGTACGTC.

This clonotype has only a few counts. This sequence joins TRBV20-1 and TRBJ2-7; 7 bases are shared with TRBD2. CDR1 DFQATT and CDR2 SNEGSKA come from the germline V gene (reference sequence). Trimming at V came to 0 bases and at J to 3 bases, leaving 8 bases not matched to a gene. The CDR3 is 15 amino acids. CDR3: CSARDLAAWGYEQYV. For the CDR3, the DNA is TGCAGTGCTAGAGACCTAGCGGCCTGGGGCTACGAGCAGTACGTC.